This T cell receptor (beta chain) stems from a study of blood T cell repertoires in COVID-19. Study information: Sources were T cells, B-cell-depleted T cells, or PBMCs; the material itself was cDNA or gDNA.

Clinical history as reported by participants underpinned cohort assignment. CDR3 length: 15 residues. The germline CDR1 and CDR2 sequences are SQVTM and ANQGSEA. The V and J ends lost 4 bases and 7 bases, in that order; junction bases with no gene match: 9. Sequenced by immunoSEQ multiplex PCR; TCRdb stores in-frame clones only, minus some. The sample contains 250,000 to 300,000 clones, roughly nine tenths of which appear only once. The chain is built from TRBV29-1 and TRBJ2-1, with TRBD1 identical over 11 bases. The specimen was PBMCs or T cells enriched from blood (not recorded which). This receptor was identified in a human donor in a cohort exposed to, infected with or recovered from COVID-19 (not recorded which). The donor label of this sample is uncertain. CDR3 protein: CSVGSGTGGGNEQFF. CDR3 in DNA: TGCAGCGTTGGGTCCGGGACAGGGGGTGGAAATGAGCAGTTCTTC.